The sequence of this T cell receptor beta chain was determined in a study of patients and donors after allogeneic stem cell transplantation. TCRdb fed the RT-PCR reads into MiXCR, producing one record per CDR3 protein. The profile covers under 200,000 distinct CDR3 sequences, with about 24% appearing a single time and 20% to 30% taken by the ten largest. V was cut by 2 bases and J by 7 bases, with 3 bases left in between. There are 11 residues in the CDR3. Germline lookup yields CDR1 MGHRA and CDR2 YSYEKL. This clonotype came up a few times. The specimen sequenced was blood, either unsorted or a sorted T cell fraction (not recorded which). The TCR originated in a human donor who was either an allogeneic HSCT recipient or a stem cell or donor lymphocyte infusion donor (not recorded which). It is not recorded whose cells these are; they may come from a transplant donor. J is TRBJ2-1 and V is TRBV4-1; D is undetermined. CDR3 sequence (DNA): TGCGCCAGCAGCCAATTAAATGAGCAGTTCTTC. Protein product: CASSQLNEQFF.